The source of this TCR beta chain is a study of T cells after yellow fever vaccination. CDR1 is SGHRS, CDR2 YFSETQ, per germline. Trimming took 4 bases from V and 12 from J, leaving 23 bases between them. The CDR3 covers 14 residues. For TCR, cDNA came from 5'RACE template switching, which added a universal primer site and UMIs. TCRdb itself ran the 5' RACE reads through MiXCR, one entry per CDR3 protein. The sample carries approximately 74,000 distinct CDR3 sequences, 5.9% recorded once. Study-wide results and limits: One caveat is that FACS-sorted repertoires could contain abundant clonotypes contaminating from the bulk population.

The sample holds many counts of this clonotype. Its antigen is unidentified. This sequence joins TRBV5-1 and TRBJ2-7, with D maybe TRBD1 (6 bases). The specimen comprised CD4+ T cells sorted from PBMCs, sampled less than 16 days after the first yellow fever vaccination. The receptor was derived from a man between 18 and 35 years old who received the YFV17D yellow fever vaccine. The CDR3 DNA follows: TGCGCCAGCAGCCCGGACAGACTGACTACGGGTGGGTACTTC. Translated: CASSPDRLTTGGYF.